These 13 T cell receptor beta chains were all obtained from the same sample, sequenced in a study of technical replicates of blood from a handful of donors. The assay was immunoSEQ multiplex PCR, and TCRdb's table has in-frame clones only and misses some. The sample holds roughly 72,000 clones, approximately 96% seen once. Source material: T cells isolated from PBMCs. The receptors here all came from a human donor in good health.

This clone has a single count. CDR3 amino acids: CASSQGTYYGYTF. CDR3 DNA: TGTGCCAGCAGCCAAGGGACATACTATGGCTACACCTTC. The chain couples TRBV14 to TRBJ1-2; a possible D gene is TRBD1 (5 bases). CDR3 length equals 13 residues. V lost 1 base and J lost 3, with 6 bases in between. The germline gives CDR1 SGHDN, CDR2 FVKESK.

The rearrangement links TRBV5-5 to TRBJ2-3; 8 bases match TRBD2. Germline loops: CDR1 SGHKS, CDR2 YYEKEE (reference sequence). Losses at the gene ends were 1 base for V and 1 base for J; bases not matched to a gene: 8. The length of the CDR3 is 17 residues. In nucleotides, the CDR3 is TGTGCCAGCAGCTTGCTCCGGGAGGGCCGCGGCACAGATACGCAGTATTTT. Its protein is CASSLLREGRGTDTQYF.

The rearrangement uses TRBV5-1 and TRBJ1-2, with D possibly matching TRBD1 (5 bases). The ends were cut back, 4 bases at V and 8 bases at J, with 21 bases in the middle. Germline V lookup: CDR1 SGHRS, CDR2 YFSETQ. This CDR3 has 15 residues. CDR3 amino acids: CASSQTDQGGGGYTF. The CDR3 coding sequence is TGCGCCAGCAGCCAAACCGATCAGGGCGGTGGAGGCTACACCTTC. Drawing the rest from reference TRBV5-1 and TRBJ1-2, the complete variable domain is KAGVTQTPRYLIKTRGQQVTLSCSPISGHRSVSWYQQTPGQGLQFLFEYFSETQRNKGNFPGRFSGRQFSNSRSEMNVSTLELGDSALYLCASSQTDQGGGGYTFGSGTRLTVV.

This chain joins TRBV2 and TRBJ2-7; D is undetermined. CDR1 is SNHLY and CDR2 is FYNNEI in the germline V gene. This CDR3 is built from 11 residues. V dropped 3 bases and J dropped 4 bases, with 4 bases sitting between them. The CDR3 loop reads CASSDVYEQYF. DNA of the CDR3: TGTGCCAGCAGTGACGTGTACGAGCAGTACTTC.

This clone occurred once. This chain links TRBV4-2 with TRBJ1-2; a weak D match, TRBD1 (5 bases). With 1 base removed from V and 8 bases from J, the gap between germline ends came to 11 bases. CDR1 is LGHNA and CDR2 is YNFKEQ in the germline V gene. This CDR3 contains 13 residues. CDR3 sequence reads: CASSQVGVAGYTF. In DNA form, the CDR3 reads TGTGCCAGCAGCCAAGTAGGGGTGGCCGGCTACACCTTC.

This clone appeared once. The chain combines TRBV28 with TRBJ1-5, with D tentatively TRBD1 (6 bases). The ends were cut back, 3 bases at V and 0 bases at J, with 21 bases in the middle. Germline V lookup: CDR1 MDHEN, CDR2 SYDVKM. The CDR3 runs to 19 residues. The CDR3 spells CASSFPGGGIVGSNQPQHF. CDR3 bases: TGTGCCAGCAGTTTCCCCGGCGGGGGCATAGTAGGTAGCAATCAGCCCCAGCATTTT. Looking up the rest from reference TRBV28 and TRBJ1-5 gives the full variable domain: DVKVTQSSRYLVKRTGEKVFLECVQDMDHENMFWYRQDPGLGLRLIYFSYDVKMKEKGDIPEGYSVSREKKERFSLILESASTNQTSMYLCASSFPGGGIVGSNQPQHFGDGTRLSIL.

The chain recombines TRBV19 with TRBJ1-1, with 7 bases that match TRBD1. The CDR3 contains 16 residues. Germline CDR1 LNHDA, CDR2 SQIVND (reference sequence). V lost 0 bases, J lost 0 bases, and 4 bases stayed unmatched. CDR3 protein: CASSIDRRGLNTEAFF. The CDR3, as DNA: TGTGCCAGTAGTATAGATAGGAGGGGGCTGAACACTGAAGCTTTCTTT. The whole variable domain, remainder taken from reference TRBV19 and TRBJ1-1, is DGGITQSPKYLFRKEGQNVTLSCEQNLNHDAMYWYRQDPGQGLRLIYYSQIVNDFQKGDIAEGYSVSREKKESFPLTVTSAQKNPTAFYLCASSIDRRGLNTEAFFGQGTRLTVV.

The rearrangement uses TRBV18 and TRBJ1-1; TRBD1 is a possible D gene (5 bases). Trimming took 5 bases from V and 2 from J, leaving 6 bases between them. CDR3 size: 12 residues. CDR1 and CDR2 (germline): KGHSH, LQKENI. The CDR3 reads CASSTGNTEAFF. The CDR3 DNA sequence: TGTGCCAGCTCAACAGGCAACACTGAAGCTTTCTTT.

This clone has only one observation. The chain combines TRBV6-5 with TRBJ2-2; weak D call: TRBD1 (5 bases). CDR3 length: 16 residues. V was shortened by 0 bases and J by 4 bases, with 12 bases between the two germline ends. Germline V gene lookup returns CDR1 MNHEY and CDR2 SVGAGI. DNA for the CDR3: TGTGCCAGCAGTTACTCGGGGCGGCGATCCACCGGGGAGCTGTTTTTT. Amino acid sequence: CASSYSGRRSTGELFF.

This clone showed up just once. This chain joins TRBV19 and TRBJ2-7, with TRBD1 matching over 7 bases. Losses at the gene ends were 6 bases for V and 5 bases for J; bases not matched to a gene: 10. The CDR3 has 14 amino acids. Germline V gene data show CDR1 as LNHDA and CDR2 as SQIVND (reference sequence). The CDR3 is CASSPRQGRNEQYF. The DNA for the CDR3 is TGTGCCAGTAGCCCCCGACAGGGAAGGAACGAGCAGTACTTC.

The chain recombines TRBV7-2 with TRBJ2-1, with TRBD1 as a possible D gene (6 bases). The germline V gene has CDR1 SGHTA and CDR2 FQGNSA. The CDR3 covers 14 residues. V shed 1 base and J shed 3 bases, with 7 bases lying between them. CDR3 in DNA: TGTGCCAGCAGCTTAGGACAGGTCTACAATGAGCAGTTCTTC. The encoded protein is CASSLGQVYNEQFF.

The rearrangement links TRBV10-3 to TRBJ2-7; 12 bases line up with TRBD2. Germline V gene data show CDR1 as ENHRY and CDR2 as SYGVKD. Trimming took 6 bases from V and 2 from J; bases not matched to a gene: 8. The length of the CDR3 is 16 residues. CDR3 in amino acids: CAISQGLAGTPYEQYF. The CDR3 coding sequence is TGTGCCATCAGCCAAGGACTAGCGGGGACCCCCTACGAGCAGTACTTC.

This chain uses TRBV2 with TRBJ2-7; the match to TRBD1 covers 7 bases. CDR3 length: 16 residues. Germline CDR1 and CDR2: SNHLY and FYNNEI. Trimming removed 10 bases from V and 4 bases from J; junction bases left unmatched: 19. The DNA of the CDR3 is TGTGCCAACACCGGGACAGCAACCCTGTCGACTTACGAGCAGTACTTC. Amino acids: CANTGTATLSTYEQYF.